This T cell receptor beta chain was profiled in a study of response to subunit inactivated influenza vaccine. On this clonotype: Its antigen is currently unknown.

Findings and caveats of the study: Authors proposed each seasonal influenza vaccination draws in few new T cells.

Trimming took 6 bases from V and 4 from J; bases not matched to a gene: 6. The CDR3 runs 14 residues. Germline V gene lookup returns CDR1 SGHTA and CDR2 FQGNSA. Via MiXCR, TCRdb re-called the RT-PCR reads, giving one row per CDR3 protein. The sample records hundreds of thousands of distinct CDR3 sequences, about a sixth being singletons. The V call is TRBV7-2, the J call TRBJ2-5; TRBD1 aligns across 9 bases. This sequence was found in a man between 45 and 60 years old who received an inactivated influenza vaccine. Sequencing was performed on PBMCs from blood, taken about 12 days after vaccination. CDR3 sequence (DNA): TGTGCCAGCAGGCTGGGACAGGGAGTAGAGACCCAGTACTTC. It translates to CASRLGQGVETQYF.